This is a list of T cell receptor beta chains from one sample in a study of type 1 and type 2 diabetes patients. TCRdb re-derived calls from the multiplex PCR reads in MiXCR, one entry per CDR3 protein. The table shows 250,000 or so distinct CDR3 sequences, with roughly 50% occurring only once. The sequenced sample was peripheral blood mononuclear cells (PBMCs). These TCRs come from a man aged 18 to 29 with type 2 diabetes. CDR3s include the opening cysteine and the closing phenylalanine or tryptophan.

V gene,CDR3 protein
TRBV4-3,CASSQDRGSNEQYF
TRBV10-3,CAISEPETSFNEQFF
TRBV7-2,CASSLVLAGAYEQYF
TRBV25-1,CASSPRGGDLYGYTF
TRBV7-2,CASSFVSALENEQYF
TRBV4-2,CASSQDSVTGAGGYTF
TRBV19,CATGWRGEQFF
TRBV6-1,CASSGGGGAGANVLTF
TRBV10-1,CASQPAGGNEQFF
TRBV7-2,CASSLYRRGNTDTQYF
TRBV5-1,CASSWGAVNTEAFF
TRBV12-3/TRBV12-4,CASSLSGGVYNEQFF
TRBV2,CASSGRLADTQYF
TRBV19,CASSITGGTYNEQFF
TRBV28,CASGYTAYEQYF
TRBV2,CASSELSLQGQQYF
TRBV7-8,CASSPTGYNEQFF
TRBV6-6,CASSYSTGGPYGYTF
TRBV7-8,CASSLATGKGVYERFF
TRBV4-2,CASSQRGTENSNQPQHF
TRBV20-1,CSARVKAGYASYNEQFF
TRBV7-3,CASSPENGYGYTF
TRBV10-2,CASSGDSRRDEQYF
TRBV5-1,CASSAWGTSSVDF
TRBV20-1,CSPTRSSGSNEQYF
TRBV19,CASSTETSANTGELFF
TRBV2,CASTPRADNEQFF
TRBV2,CASSARQGGWGNIQYF
TRBV19,CASSGEPGQINEKLFF
TRBV29-1,CSGENGRNTEAFF